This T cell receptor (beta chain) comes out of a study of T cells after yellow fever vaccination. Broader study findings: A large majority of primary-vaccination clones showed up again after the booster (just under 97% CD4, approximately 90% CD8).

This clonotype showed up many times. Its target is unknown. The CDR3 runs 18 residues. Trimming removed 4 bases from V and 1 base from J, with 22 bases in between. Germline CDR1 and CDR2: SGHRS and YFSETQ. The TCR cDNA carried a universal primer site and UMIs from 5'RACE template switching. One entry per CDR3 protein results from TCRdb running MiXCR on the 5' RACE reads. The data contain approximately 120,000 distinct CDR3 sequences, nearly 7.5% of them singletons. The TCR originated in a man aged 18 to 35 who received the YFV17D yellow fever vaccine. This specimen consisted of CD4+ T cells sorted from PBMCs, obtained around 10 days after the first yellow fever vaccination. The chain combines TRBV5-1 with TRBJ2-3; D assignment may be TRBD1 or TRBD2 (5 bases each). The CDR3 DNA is TGCGCCAGCAGCACCAACCCCATAGGGGTGGGGGGCACAGATACGCAGTATTTT. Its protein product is CASSTNPIGVGGTDTQYF. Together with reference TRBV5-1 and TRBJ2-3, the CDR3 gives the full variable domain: KAGVTQTPRYLIKTRGQQVTLSCSPISGHRSVSWYQQTPGQGLQFLFEYFSETQRNKGNFPGRFSGRQFSNSRSEMNVSTLELGDSALYLCASSTNPIGVGGTDTQYFGPGTRLTVL.